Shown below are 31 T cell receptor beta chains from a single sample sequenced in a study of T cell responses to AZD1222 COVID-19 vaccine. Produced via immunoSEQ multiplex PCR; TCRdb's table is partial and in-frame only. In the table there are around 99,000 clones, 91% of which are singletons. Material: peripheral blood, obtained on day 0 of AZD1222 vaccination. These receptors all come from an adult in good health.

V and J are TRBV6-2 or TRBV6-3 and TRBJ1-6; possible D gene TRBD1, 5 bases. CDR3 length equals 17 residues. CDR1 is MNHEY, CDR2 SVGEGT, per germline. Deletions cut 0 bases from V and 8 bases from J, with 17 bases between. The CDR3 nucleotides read TGTGCCAGCAGTTACTCGTTTCATTCAGGGCAACATTCACCCCTCCACTTT. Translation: CASSYSFHSGQHSPLHF.

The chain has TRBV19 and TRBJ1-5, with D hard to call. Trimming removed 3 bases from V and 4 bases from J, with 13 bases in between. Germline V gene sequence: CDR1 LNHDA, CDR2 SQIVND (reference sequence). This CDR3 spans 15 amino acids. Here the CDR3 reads CASSMFPESNQPQHF. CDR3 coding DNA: TGTGCCAGTAGTATGTTCCCAGAATCTAATCAGCCCCAGCATTTT.

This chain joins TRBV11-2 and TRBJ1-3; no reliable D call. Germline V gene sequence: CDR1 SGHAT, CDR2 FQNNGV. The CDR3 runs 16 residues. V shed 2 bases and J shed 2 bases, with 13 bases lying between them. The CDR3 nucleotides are TGTGCCAGCAGCTTATTTGAGGGTATCACTGGAAACACCATATATTTT. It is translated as CASSLFEGITGNTIYF.

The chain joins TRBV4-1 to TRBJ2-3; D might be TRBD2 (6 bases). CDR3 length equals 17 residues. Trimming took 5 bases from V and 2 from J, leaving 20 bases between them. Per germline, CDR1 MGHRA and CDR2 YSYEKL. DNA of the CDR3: TGCGCCAGCAGCGCATCTTTCGAGCGGGTACTCACAGATACGCAGTATTTT. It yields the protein CASSASFERVLTDTQYF.

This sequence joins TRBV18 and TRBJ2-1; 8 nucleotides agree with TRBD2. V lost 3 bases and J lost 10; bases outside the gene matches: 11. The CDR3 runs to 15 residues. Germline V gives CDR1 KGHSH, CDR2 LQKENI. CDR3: CASSPLPYSGDEQFF. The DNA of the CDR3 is TGTGCCAGCTCACCCCTACCCTATAGCGGGGACGAGCAGTTCTTC.

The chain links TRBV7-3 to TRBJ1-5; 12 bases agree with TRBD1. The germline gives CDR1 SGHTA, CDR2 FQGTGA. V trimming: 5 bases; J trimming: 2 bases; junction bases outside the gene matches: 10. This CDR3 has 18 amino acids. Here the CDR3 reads CASSRRDRGREGNQPQHF. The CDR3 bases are TGTGCCAGCAGCCGCCGGGACAGGGGGCGCGAAGGCAATCAGCCCCAGCATTTT.

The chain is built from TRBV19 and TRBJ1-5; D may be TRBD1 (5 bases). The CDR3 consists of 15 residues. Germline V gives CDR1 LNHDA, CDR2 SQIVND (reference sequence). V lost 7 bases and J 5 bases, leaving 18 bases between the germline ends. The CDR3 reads CASNGLVRDDQPQHF. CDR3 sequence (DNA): TGTGCCAGTAACGGTCTCGTCAGGGACGATCAGCCCCAGCATTTT.

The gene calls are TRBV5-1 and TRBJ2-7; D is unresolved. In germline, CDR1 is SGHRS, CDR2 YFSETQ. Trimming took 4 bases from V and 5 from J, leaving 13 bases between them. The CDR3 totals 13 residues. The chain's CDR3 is CASSPGIGNEQYF. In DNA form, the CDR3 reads TGCGCCAGCAGCCCTGGTATTGGGAACGAGCAGTACTTC.

The CDR3 nucleotides read TGTGCCAGTTGCCCCCGGGACAGGCTCAATCAGCCCCAGCATTTT. Its translation: CASCPRDRLNQPQHF. The V and J genes are TRBV19 and TRBJ1-5; 8 nucleotides match TRBD1. Germline CDR1 and CDR2: LNHDA and SQIVND (reference sequence). The CDR3 runs to 15 residues. The V gene end was trimmed by 8 bases and the J gene end by 3 bases; junction bases not matched to a gene: 9. Full variable domain (remainder filled in from reference TRBV19 and TRBJ1-5): DGGITQSPKYLFRKEGQNVTLSCEQNLNHDAMYWYRQDPGQGLRLIYYSQIVNDFQKGDIAEGYSVSREKKESFPLTVTSAQKNPTAFYLCASCPRDRLNQPQHFGDGTRLSIL.

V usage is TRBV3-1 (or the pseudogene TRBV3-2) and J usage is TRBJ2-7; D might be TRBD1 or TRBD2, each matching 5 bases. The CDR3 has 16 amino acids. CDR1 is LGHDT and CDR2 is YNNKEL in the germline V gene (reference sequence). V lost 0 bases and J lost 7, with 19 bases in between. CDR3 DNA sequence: TGTGCCAGCAGCCAAGATCCGCAGGGACCTACGGGGGAGCAGTACTTC. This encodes CASSQDPQGPTGEQYF.

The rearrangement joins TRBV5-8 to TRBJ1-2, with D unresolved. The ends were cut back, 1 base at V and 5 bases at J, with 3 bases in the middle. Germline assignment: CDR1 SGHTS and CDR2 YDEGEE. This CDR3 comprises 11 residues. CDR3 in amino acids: CASSLRYGYTF. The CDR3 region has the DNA TGTGCCAGCAGCTTGCGGTATGGCTACACCTTC.

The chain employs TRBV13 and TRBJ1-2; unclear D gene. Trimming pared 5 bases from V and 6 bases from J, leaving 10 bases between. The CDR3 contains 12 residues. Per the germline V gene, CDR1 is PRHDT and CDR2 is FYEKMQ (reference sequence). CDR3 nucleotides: TGTGCCAGCAGCGTGGAAAGGGATGGCTACACCTTC. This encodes CASSVERDGYTF.

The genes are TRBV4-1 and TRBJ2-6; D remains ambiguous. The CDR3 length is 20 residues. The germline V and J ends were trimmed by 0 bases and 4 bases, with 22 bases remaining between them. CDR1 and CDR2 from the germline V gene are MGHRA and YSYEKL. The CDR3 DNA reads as TGCGCCAGCAGCCAAGAATGGCGACCAGGTCCACTCCCAGGGGCCAACGTCCTGACTTTC. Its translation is CASSQEWRPGPLPGANVLTF.

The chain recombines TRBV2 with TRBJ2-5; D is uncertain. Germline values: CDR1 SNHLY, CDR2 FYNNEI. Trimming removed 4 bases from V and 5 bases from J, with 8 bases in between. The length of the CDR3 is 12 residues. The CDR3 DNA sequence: TGTGCCAGCAGTGCGTTAAGGGAGACCCAGTACTTC. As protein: CASSALRETQYF. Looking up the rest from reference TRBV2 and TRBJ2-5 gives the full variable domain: EPEVTQTPSHQVTQMGQEVILRCVPISNHLYFYWYRQILGQKVEFLVSFYNNEISEKSEIFDDQFSVERPDGSNFTLKIRSTKLEDSAMYFCASSALRETQYFGPGTRLLVL.

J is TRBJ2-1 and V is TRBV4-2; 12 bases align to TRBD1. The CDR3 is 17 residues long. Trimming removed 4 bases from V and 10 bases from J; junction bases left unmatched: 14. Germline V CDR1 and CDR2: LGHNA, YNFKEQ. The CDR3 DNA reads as TGTGCCAGCAGCCCCGGATTTATAGGGACAGGGGGCGGGGAGCAGTTCTTC. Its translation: CASSPGFIGTGGGEQFF.

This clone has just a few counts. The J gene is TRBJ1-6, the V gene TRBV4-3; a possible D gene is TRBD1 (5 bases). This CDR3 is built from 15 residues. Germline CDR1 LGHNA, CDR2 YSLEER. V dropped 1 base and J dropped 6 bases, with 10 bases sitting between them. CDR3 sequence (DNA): TGCGCCAGCAGCCAAGGACAGATGGGTAATTCACCCCTCCACTTT. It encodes CASSQGQMGNSPLHF.

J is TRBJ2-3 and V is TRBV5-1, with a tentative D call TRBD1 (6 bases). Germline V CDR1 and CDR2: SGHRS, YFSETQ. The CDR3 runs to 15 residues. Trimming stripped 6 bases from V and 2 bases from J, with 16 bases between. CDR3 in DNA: TGCGCCAGCATGCAGGGGCTGGGGGCCACAGATACGCAGTATTTT. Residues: CASMQGLGATDTQYF.

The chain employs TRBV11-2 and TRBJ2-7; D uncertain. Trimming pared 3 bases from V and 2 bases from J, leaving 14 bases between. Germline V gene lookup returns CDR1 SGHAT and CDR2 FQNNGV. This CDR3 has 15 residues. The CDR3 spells CASSLGSIGAYEQYF. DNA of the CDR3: TGTGCCAGCAGCTTGGGTAGTATTGGCGCCTACGAGCAGTACTTC. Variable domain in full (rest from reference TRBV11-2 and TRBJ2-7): EAGVAQSPRYKIIEKRQSVAFWCNPISGHATLYWYQQILGQGPKLLIQFQNNGVVDDSQLPKDRFSAERLKGVDSTLKIQPAKLEDSAVYLCASSLGSIGAYEQYFGPGTRLTVT.

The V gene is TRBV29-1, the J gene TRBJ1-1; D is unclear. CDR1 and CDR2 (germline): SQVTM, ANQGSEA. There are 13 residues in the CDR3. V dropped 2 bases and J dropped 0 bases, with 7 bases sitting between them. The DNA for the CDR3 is TGCAGCGTTGAACAGCCAATGAACACTGAAGCTTTCTTT. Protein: CSVEQPMNTEAFF.

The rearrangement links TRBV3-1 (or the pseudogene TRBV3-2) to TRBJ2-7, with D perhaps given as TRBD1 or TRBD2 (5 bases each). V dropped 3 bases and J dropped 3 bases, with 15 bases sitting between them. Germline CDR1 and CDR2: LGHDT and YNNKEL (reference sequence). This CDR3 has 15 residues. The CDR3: CASSQDPGTYYEQYF. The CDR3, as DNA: TGTGCCAGCAGCCAGGACCCCGGGACCTACTACGAGCAGTACTTC.

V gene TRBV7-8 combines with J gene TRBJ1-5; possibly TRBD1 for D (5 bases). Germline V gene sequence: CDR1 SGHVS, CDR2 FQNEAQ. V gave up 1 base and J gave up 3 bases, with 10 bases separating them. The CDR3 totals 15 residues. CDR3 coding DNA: TGTGCCAGCAGCTTAGAGCCAGGGTACAATCAGCCCCAGCATTTT. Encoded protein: CASSLEPGYNQPQHF.

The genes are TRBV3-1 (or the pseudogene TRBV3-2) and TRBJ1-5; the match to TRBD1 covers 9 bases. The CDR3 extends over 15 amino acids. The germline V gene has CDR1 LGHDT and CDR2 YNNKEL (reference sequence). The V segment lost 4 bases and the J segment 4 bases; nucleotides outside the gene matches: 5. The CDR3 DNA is TGTGCCAGCAGCCCACGCGGACAGGGGAATCAGCCCCAGCATTTT. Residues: CASSPRGQGNQPQHF.

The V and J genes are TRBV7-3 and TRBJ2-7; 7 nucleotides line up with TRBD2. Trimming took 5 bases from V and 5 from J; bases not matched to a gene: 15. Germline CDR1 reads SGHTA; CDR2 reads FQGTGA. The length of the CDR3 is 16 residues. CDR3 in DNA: TGTGCCAGCAGCCCACTCCCCGGGGGGTCCGTGAACGAGCAGTACTTC. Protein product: CASSPLPGGSVNEQYF. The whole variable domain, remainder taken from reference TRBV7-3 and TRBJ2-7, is GAGVSQTPSNKVTEKGKYVELRCDPISGHTALYWYRQSLGQGPEFLIYFQGTGAADDSGLPNDRFFAVRPEGSVSTLKIQRTERGDSAVYLCASSPLPGGSVNEQYFGPGTRLTVT.

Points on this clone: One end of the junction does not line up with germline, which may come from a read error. The CDR3 DNA reads as TGTGCCAGCAGGGAAGACTTACCTAGCAATCAGCCCCAGCATTTT. It specifies CASREDLPSNQPQHF. The V and J genes are TRBV2 and TRBJ1-5, with unresolved D. Germline V gene sequence: CDR1 SNHLY, CDR2 FYNNEI. This CDR3 is 15 amino acids long.

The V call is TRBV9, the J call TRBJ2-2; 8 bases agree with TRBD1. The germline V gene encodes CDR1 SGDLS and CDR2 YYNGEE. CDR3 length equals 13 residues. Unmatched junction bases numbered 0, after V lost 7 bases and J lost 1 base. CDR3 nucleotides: TGTGCCAGCGGACAGGGGAACACCGGGGAGCTGTTTTTT. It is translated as CASGQGNTGELFF.

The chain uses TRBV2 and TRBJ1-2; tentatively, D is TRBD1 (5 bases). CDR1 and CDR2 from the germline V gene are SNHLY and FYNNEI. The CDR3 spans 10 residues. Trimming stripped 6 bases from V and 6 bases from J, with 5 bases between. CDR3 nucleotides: TGTGCCAGCAGCAGGGATGGCTACACCTTC. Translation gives CASSRDGYTF. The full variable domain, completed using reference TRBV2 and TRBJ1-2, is EPEVTQTPSHQVTQMGQEVILRCVPISNHLYFYWYRQILGQKVEFLVSFYNNEISEKSEIFDDQFSVERPDGSNFTLKIRSTKLEDSAMYFCASSRDGYTFGSGTRLTVV.

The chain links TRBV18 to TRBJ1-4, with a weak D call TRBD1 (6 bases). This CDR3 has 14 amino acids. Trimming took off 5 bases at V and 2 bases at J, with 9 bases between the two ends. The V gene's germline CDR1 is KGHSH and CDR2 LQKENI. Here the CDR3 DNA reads TGTGCCAGCTCAACAGGGCTTACTAATGAAAAACTGTTTTTT. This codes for CASSTGLTNEKLFF.

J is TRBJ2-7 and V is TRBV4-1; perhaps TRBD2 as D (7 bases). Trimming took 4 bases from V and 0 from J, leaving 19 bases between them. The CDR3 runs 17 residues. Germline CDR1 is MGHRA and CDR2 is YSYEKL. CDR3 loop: CASSRESGRGGSYEQYF. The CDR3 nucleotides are TGCGCCAGCAGCCGAGAAAGTGGGAGGGGGGGCTCCTACGAGCAGTACTTC.

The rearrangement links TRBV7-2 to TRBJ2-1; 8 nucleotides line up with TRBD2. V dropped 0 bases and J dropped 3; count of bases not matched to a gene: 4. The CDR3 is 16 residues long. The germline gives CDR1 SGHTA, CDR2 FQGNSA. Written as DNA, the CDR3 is TGTGCCAGCAGCTTAGCGTCGGGGGGGAGCTACAATGAGCAGTTCTTC. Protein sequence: CASSLASGGSYNEQFF.

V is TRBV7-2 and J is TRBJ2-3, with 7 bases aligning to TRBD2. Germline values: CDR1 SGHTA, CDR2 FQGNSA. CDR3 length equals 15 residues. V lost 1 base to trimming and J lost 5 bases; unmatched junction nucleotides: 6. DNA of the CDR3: TGTGCCAGCAGCTTAGAACTAGCGTCGGGAGATACGCAGTATTTT. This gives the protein CASSLELASGDTQYF.

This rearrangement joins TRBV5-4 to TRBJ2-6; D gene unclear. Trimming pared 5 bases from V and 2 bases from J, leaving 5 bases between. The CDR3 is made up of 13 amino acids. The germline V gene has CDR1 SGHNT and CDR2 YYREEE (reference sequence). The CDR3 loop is CASSATGANVLTF. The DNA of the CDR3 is TGTGCCAGCAGTGCTACTGGGGCCAACGTCCTGACTTTC.